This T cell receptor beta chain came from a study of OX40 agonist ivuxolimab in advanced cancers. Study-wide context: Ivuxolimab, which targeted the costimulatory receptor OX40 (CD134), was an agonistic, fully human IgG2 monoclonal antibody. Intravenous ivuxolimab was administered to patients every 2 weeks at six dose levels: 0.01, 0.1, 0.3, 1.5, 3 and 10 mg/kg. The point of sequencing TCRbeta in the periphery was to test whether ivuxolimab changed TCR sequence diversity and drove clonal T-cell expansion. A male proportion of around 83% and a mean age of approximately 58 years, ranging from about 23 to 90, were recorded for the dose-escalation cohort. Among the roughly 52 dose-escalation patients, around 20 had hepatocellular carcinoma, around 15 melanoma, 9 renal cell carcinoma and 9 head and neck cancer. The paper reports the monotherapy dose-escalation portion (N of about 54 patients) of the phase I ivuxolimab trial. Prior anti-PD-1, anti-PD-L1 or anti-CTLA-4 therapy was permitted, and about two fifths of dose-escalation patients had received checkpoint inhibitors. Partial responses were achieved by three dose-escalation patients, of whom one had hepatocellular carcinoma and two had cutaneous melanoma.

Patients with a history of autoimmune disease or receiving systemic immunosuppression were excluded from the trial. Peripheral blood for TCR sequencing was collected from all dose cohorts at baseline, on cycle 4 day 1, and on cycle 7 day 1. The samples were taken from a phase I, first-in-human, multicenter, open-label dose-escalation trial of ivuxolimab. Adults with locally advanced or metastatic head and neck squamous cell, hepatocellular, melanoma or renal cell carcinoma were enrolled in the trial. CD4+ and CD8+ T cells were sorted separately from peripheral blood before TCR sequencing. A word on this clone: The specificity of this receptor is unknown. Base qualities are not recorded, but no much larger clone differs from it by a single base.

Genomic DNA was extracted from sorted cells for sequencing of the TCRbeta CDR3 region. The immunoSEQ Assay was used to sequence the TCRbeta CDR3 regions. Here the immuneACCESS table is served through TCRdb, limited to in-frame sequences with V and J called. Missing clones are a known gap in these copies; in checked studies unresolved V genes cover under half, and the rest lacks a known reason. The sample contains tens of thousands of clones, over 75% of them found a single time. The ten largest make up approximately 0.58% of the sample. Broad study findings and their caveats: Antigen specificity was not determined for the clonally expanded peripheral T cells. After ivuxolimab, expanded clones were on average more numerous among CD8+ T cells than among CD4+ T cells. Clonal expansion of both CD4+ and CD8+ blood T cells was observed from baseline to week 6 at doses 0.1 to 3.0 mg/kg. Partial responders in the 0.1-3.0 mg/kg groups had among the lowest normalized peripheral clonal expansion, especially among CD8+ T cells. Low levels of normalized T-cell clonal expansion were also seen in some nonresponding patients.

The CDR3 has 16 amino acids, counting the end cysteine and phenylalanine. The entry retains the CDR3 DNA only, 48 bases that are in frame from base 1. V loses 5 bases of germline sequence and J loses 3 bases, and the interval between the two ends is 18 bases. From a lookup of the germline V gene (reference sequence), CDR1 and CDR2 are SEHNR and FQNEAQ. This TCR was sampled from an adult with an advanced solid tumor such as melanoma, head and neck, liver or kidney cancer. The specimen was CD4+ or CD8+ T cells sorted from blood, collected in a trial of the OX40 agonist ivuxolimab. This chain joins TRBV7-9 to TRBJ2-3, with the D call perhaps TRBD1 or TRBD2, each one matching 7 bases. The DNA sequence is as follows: TGTGCCAGCAGCACCGGGGAGGGGGCGCAGACAGATACGCAGTATTTT. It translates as CASSTGEGAQTDTQYF.